What follows are 19 T cell receptor beta chains derived from one specimen sequenced in a study of control samples from healthy donors and cancer patients. Data came from immunoSEQ multiplex PCR; TCRdb stores just in-frame clones and leaves some out. The sample holds 150,000 to 200,000 clones, about 90% seen once. What was sequenced was blood. The source of these receptors is a woman aged 35 to 49 in good health.

The genes are TRBV21-1 and TRBJ1-2. TRBV21-1 is designated a pseudogene. The CDR3 is 18 amino acids. For the CDR3, the DNA is TGTGCCAGCAGCAAGGGGGGCCCGGTGGAGGGCTCTTTTCAGGGCTACACCTTC. Its protein is CASSKGGPVEGSFQGYTF.

The chain is built from TRBV7-8 and TRBJ2-2; no firm D call. V lost 2 bases and J 3 bases, leaving 13 bases between the germline ends. This CDR3 has 16 residues. Germline V gene lookup returns CDR1 SGHVS and CDR2 FQNEAQ. CDR3 loop: CASSLYRRVDTGELFF. Written as DNA, the CDR3 is TGTGCCAGCAGCTTATACCGACGTGTGGACACCGGGGAGCTGTTTTTT.

The rearrangement uses TRBV5-1 and TRBJ2-7, with D perhaps being TRBD1 or TRBD2 (5 bases each). V was clipped by 2 bases and J by 7 bases, with 16 bases between them. The CDR3 sequence is 14 residues long. The germline gives CDR1 SGHRS, CDR2 YFSETQ. The CDR3 protein is CASSLGDLLAEQYF. CDR3 in DNA: TGCGCCAGCAGCTTAGGGGACCTCCTGGCAGAGCAGTACTTC.

This rearrangement joins TRBV29-1 to TRBJ1-1; 8 nucleotides agree with TRBD1. CDR1 is SQVTM and CDR2 is ANQGSEA in the germline V gene. The trim removed 1 base at V and 5 bases at J, leaving 3 bases unmatched. The CDR3 is made up of 13 amino acids. CDR3 protein: CSVEAGGATEAFF. The CDR3 coding sequence is TGCAGCGTTGAAGCAGGGGGCGCGACTGAAGCTTTCTTT.

This clone turned up a few times. CDR3 nucleotides: TGTGCCAGCAGCTTAGATGAGGGTAGCGAGCCCCAGCATTTT. It translates to CASSLDEGSEPQHF. The chain recombines TRBV11-3 with TRBJ1-5; D ambiguous. V lost 0 bases, J lost 8 bases, and 11 bases lay in between. The CDR3 is 14 residues long. Germline V lookup: CDR1 SGHNT, CDR2 YENEEA.

V is TRBV5-4 and J is TRBJ1-2; the D gene is possibly TRBD1 (5 bases). The germline V gene has CDR1 SGHNT and CDR2 YYREEE (reference sequence). Trimming removed 3 bases from V and 6 bases from J, with 9 bases in between. The CDR3 totals 12 residues. CDR3 amino acids: CASSWGGNGYTF. CDR3 DNA: TGTGCCAGCAGCTGGGGGGGGAATGGCTACACCTTC.

Turning to this clone: Other DNA sequences in the same sample also yield this CDR3. This chain uses TRBV5-1 with TRBJ2-1; D possibly matches TRBD1 or TRBD2 (6 bases each). The CDR3 runs 15 residues. Germline CDR1 SGHRS, CDR2 YFSETQ. Trimming shortened V by 0 bases and J by 0 bases, and 7 bases separated the two germline ends. CDR3 region: CASSLEGGSYNEQFF. DNA of the CDR3: TGCGCCAGCAGCTTGGAGGGGGGCTCCTACAATGAGCAGTTCTTC.

This clone was seen more than once but under ten times. J is TRBJ2-2 and V is TRBV6-4; D not resolved. The CDR3 loop spans 13 amino acids. The germline gives CDR1 MRHNA, CDR2 SNTAGT. V gave up 0 bases and J gave up 4 bases, with 3 bases separating them. The CDR3 nucleotides are TGTGCCAGCAGTGACTCGGCCACCGGGGAGCTGTTTTTT. It yields the protein CASSDSATGELFF.

CDR3 sequence: CASGTSGGPYNEQFF. The CDR3 DNA reads TGCGCCAGCGGTACGAGCGGGGGACCGTACAATGAGCAGTTCTTC. The chain uses TRBV5-1 and TRBJ2-1; 8 positions agree with TRBD2. Germline V gene data show CDR1 as SGHRS and CDR2 as YFSETQ. V shed 7 bases and J 4 bases; nucleotides not matched to a gene: 10. The CDR3 contains 15 residues.

The rearrangement uses TRBV9 and TRBJ2-1, with 9 bases lining up with TRBD1. The CDR3 length is 16 residues. Germline values: CDR1 SGDLS, CDR2 YYNGEE. J was trimmed by 0 bases and V by 4 bases; bases with no gene match: 5. The CDR3 protein is CASSLRQGGSYNEQFF. CDR3 bases: TGTGCCAGCAGCTTACGACAGGGGGGCTCCTACAATGAGCAGTTCTTC.

This clone was recorded only once. This rearrangement joins TRBV7-2 to TRBJ1-6; D not resolved. Germline CDR1 is SGHTA and CDR2 is FQGNSA. The length of the CDR3 is 14 residues. V was clipped by 4 bases and J by 4 bases, with 8 bases between them. The CDR3 sequence is CASSSQNYNSPLHF. CDR3 DNA: TGTGCCAGCAGCTCTCAGAATTATAATTCACCCCTCCACTTT.

The chain joins TRBV5-4 to TRBJ2-3; TRBD2 matches at 7 bases. There are 17 residues in the CDR3. From germline, CDR1 is SGHNT and CDR2 YYREEE (reference sequence). With V trimmed by 0 bases and J by 0 bases, 7 bases remained unmatched. The CDR3 sequence: CASSLDVGGTSTDTQYF. The CDR3 coding sequence is TGTGCCAGCAGCTTGGATGTCGGGGGGACCAGCACAGATACGCAGTATTTT.

The sample holds one count of this clone. The chain couples TRBV5-1 to TRBJ1-3; 9 nucleotides agree with TRBD1. The CDR3 loop spans 15 amino acids. V shed 4 bases and J 7 bases; nucleotides not matched to a gene: 9. Germline loops: CDR1 SGHRS, CDR2 YFSETQ. The CDR3 DNA reads as TGCGCCAGCAGCCCCTCGGGACAGGGCATTAACACCATATATTTT. This gives the protein CASSPSGQGINTIYF.

The chain uses TRBV7-6 and TRBJ2-7; D unclear. CDR3 length: 16 residues. Trimming cost V 1 base and J 6 bases, with 19 bases left between them. CDR1 is SGHVS and CDR2 is FNYEAQ in the germline V gene. The DNA of the CDR3 is TGTGCCAGCAGCTTAGAGGCAGCAACACCCCTATTCGAGCAGTACTTC. It encodes CASSLEAATPLFEQYF.

J is TRBJ1-1 and V is TRBV7-9; the D gene is possibly TRBD1 (6 bases). Trimming took 4 bases from V and 1 from J, leaving 10 bases between them. The germline CDR1 and CDR2 sequences are SEHNR and FQNEAQ (reference sequence). The CDR3 consists of 14 residues. In DNA, the CDR3 is TGTGCCAGCAGCTCACAGGGTAAGAACACTGAAGCTTTCTTT. It specifies CASSSQGKNTEAFF.

The chain carries TRBV5-1 and TRBJ1-2, with D possibly TRBD1 on 6 matching bases. Germline V gene data show CDR1 as SGHRS and CDR2 as YFSETQ. The CDR3 length is 15 residues. The V gene lost 3 bases and the J gene lost 0 bases, with 12 bases spanning the gap. The CDR3 here is CASSSPGATNYGYTF. The CDR3 DNA reads TGCGCCAGCAGCTCCCCGGGGGCGACTAACTATGGCTACACCTTC.

The rearrangement links TRBV6-1 to TRBJ2-7; D is perhaps TRBD1 (6 bases). The V and J ends lost 3 bases and 4 bases respectively, with 13 bases between them. The germline V gene encodes CDR1 MNHNS and CDR2 SASEGT. This CDR3 has 14 amino acids. CDR3 in amino acids: CASSDPIQGYEQYF. The CDR3 DNA is TGTGCCAGCAGTGACCCAATACAGGGATACGAGCAGTACTTC.

The count of this clone is one. The V call is TRBV5-4, the J call TRBJ1-6; 7 nucleotides match TRBD1. V dropped 4 bases and J dropped 7; count of bases not matched to a gene: 5. The CDR3 contains 14 residues. CDR1 and CDR2 from the germline V gene are SGHNT and YYREEE (reference sequence). CDR3 amino acids: CASSKGQTNSPLHF. CDR3 coding DNA: TGTGCCAGCAGCAAGGGACAGACGAATTCACCCCTCCACTTT. Looking up the rest from reference TRBV5-4 and TRBJ1-6 gives the full variable domain: ETGVTQSPTHLIKTRGQQVTLRCSSQSGHNTVSWYQQALGQGPQFIFQYYREEENGRGNFPPRFSGLQFPNYSSELNVNALELDDSALYLCASSKGQTNSPLHFGNGTRLTVT.

Here the CDR3 DNA reads TGTGCCATCAGTGCATTGGGGGCCGAGCAGTACTTC. Translating gives CAISALGAEQYF. The chain links TRBV10-3 to TRBJ2-7; possibly TRBD1 for D (6 bases). Germline assignment: CDR1 ENHRY and CDR2 SYGVKD. This CDR3 region has 12 residues. Trimming took off 4 bases at V and 6 bases at J, with 10 bases between the two ends.